Presented here are 22 T cell receptor beta chains from one specimen sequenced in a study of T-cell memory formation after mild COVID-19. One entry per CDR3 protein, called by TCRdb with MiXCR from the 5' RACE reads. The sample consists of about 240,000 distinct CDR3 sequences, more than 8% of them appearing once. Sequenced input: PBMCs or a T cell subset sorted from them (not recorded which). All receptors derive from a young man who had mild COVID-19 (a few samples of this study predate the infection). Cell type and time point are not known.

The V and J genes are TRBV7-8 and TRBJ1-6; 7 positions match TRBD1. J lost 7 bases, V lost 5 bases, and 8 bases had no gene match. The CDR3 sequence is 15 residues long. The germline gives CDR1 SGHVS, CDR2 FQNEAQ. The CDR3 spells CASSRPGQENSPLHF. CDR3 DNA: TGTGCCAGCAGCCGACCCGGACAGGAAAATTCACCCCTCCACTTT.

This clonotype was seen more than once but under ten times. This chain links TRBV7-9 with TRBJ2-2, with unresolved D. V lost 5 bases to trimming and J lost 3 bases, with 10 bases between them. Germline V gives CDR1 SEHNR, CDR2 FQNEAQ (reference sequence). The CDR3 loop spans 14 amino acids. The CDR3 is CASSTTRDTGELFF. The CDR3 nucleotides are TGTGCCAGCAGCACAACCCGGGACACCGGGGAGCTGTTTTTT.

The chain carries TRBV5-4 and TRBJ1-3; 8 bases are a match to TRBD1. V lost 3 bases and J lost 0; bases outside the gene matches: 8. Looked up from germline, CDR1 is SGHNT and CDR2 is YYREEE (reference sequence). This CDR3 is built from 17 residues. The DNA for the CDR3 is TGTGCCAGCAGCTCAGGACAGGGTACGACCTCTGGAAACACCATATATTTT. Its translation: CASSSGQGTTSGNTIYF.

This clonotype was seen more than once but under ten times. J is TRBJ1-2 and V is TRBV2; 7 bases map to TRBD1. With 5 bases clipped from V and 4 bases from J, the junction kept 4 bases outside the gene matches. The CDR3 extends over 13 amino acids. The V gene's germline CDR1 is SNHLY and CDR2 FYNNEI. The CDR3 loop is CASSNRDSYGYTF. The CDR3 region has the DNA TGTGCCAGCAGTAACCGGGACAGCTATGGCTACACCTTC.

The chain recombines TRBV6-1 with TRBJ1-5; D unresolved. From germline, CDR1 is MNHNS and CDR2 SASEGT. The germline V and J ends were trimmed by 2 bases and 1 base, with 6 bases remaining between them. The CDR3 totals 14 residues. In DNA form, the CDR3 reads TGTGCCAGCAGTGAACAGCTCAGCAATCAGCCCCAGCATTTT. Translation: CASSEQLSNQPQHF.

This clonotype was observed a few times. The genes are TRBV9 and TRBJ1-1; D perhaps matches TRBD1 (5 bases). Germline V gives CDR1 SGDLS, CDR2 YYNGEE. CDR3 length: 15 amino acids. Trimming shortened V by 2 bases and J by 5 bases, and 16 bases separated the two germline ends. The DNA of the CDR3 is TGTGCCAGCAGCGTCGGGACGGTCCGGGGGACTGAAGCTTTCTTT. The encoded protein is CASSVGTVRGTEAFF.

This clonotype was detected many times. The V and J genes are TRBV5-1 and TRBJ2-7; the D gene is possibly TRBD2 (6 bases). Germline-derived CDR1 and CDR2 are SGHRS and YFSETQ. This CDR3 region has 13 residues. V was pared by 0 bases and J by 7 bases, with 11 bases between. The CDR3 DNA is TGCGCCAGCAGCTTGGGACTAGTGTCTGAGCAGTACTTC. Its protein is CASSLGLVSEQYF.

This clonotype occurred a few times. The V gene is TRBV10-2, the J gene TRBJ2-7; D is tentatively TRBD1 or TRBD2 (6 bases each). The V gene lost 6 bases and the J gene lost 4 bases, with 7 bases spanning the gap. This CDR3 is built from 11 residues. Germline assignment: CDR1 WSHSY and CDR2 SAAADI. CDR3 amino acids: CASRGGYEQYF. CDR3 DNA sequence: TGCGCCAGCAGAGGGGGGTACGAGCAGTACTTC.

This clonotype was observed many times. This chain connects TRBV20-1 to TRBJ1-5, with D possibly TRBD1 on 5 matching bases. Trimming removed 5 bases from V and 2 bases from J, with 16 bases in between. This CDR3 spans 15 amino acids. Germline CDR1 DFQATT, CDR2 SNEGSKA (reference sequence). The CDR3 reads CSALSGANGNQPQHF. For the CDR3, the DNA is TGCAGTGCTCTGTCCGGGGCGAACGGCAATCAGCCCCAGCATTTT.

This rearrangement joins TRBV20-1 to TRBJ2-5, with TRBD1 matching over 9 bases. The trim removed 5 bases at V and 1 base at J, leaving 14 bases unmatched. The CDR3 totals 17 residues. Germline CDR1 DFQATT, CDR2 SNEGSKA (reference sequence). CDR3 DNA: TGCAGTGCTCAGCTCAACGACAGGGGGGGATTCCAAGAGACCCAGTACTTC. Translating it yields CSAQLNDRGGFQETQYF.

In its sample, this clonotype was seen a few times. V gene TRBV5-1 combines with J gene TRBJ2-5; D possibly corresponds to TRBD2 (6 bases). Germline V gene data show CDR1 as SGHRS and CDR2 as YFSETQ. The CDR3 spans 14 residues. V was pared by 1 base and J by 5 bases, with 12 bases between. The CDR3, as DNA: TGCGCCAGCAGCTTGCGGGGGTCCCGGGAGACCCAGTACTTC. Its translation: CASSLRGSRETQYF.

The genes are TRBV3-1 and TRBJ1-2; a weak D match, TRBD1 (5 bases). The V end was cut by 6 bases, the J end by 3 bases, with 17 bases between. The CDR3 totals 15 residues. Germline lookup yields CDR1 LGHDT and CDR2 YNNKEL (reference sequence). The CDR3 bases are TGTGCCAGCAGACTCCTCCCCGGGGGGTACTATGGCTACACCTTC. Translated: CASRLLPGGYYGYTF.

The chain has TRBV20-1 and TRBJ2-3; maybe TRBD1 (5 bases). V lost 4 bases and J 5 bases, leaving 16 bases between the germline ends. The CDR3 consists of 14 residues. Germline assignment: CDR1 DFQATT and CDR2 SNEGSKA (reference sequence). The CDR3 nucleotides are TGCAGTGCTATAGGGGTTGGGCACAGAGATACGCAGTATTTT. It codes for CSAIGVGHRDTQYF.

This clonotype was detected many times. This chain links TRBV5-1 with TRBJ2-3; TRBD2 matches 8 bases. V trimming: 4 bases; J trimming: 3 bases; junction bases outside the gene matches: 7. The CDR3 has 15 residues. Germline-derived CDR1 and CDR2 are SGHRS and YFSETQ. CDR3 nucleotides: TGCGCCAGCAGCCAACGGGGGGGCGGGACAGATACGCAGTATTTT. Encoded protein: CASSQRGGGTDTQYF.

This sequence joins TRBV6-1 and TRBJ1-4, with unresolved D. V gave up 10 bases and J gave up 8 bases, with 8 bases separating them. This CDR3 contains 10 residues. The germline V gene encodes CDR1 MNHNS and CDR2 SASEGT. The CDR3: CATAWEKLFF. The CDR3, as DNA: TGTGCCACCGCGTGGGAAAAACTGTTTTTT.

The rearrangement joins TRBV9 to TRBJ1-1, with a weak D call TRBD1 (5 bases). Per germline, CDR1 SGDLS and CDR2 YYNGEE. There are 14 residues in the CDR3. Trimming removed 1 base from V and 7 bases from J, with 14 bases in between. The CDR3 region has the DNA TGTGCCAGCAGCGTACAACAGGTAGATGATGAAGCTTTCTTT. This encodes CASSVQQVDDEAFF.

This chain connects TRBV7-9 to TRBJ2-1, with D maybe TRBD2 (6 bases). Germline V CDR1 and CDR2: SEHNR, FQNEAQ (reference sequence). The CDR3 length is 12 residues. The DNA for the CDR3 is TGTGCAATGCTAGCGCCGGGGGAGGAGCAGTTCTTC. Its protein product is CAMLAPGEEQFF. The full variable domain, completed using reference TRBV7-9 and TRBJ2-1, is DTGVSQNPRHKITKRGQNVTFRCDPISEHNRLYWYRQTLGQGPEFLTYFQNEAQLEKSRLLSDRFSAERPKGSFSTLEIQRTEQGDSAMYLCAMLAPGEEQFFGPGTRLTVL.

Written as DNA, the CDR3 is TGTGCCAGCAGCTTGACCATTGGCTTCGGCAGGGAAGCGGTCATAGAGACCCAGTACTTC. Protein: CASSLTIGFGREAVIETQYF. The rearrangement links TRBV5-5 to TRBJ2-5; perhaps D is TRBD1 or TRBD2 (5 bases each). The V end was cut by 1 base, the J end by 4 bases, with 29 bases between. The CDR3 has 20 amino acids. The germline CDR1 and CDR2 sequences are SGHKS and YYEKEE (reference sequence). Filled out from reference TRBV5-5 and TRBJ2-5, the complete variable domain reads DAGVTQSPTHLIKTRGQQVTLRCSPISGHKSVSWYQQVLGQGPQFIFQYYEKEERGRGNFPDRFSARQFPNYSSELNVNALLLGDSALYLCASSLTIGFGREAVIETQYFGPGTRLLVL.

A few counts support this clonotype. The chain combines TRBV24-1 with TRBJ2-7; D is undetermined. CDR1 and CDR2 (germline): KGHDR, SFDVKD. This CDR3 contains 16 residues. The germline V and J ends were trimmed by 0 bases and 0 bases, with 11 bases remaining between them. The CDR3 loop is CATSDLSRVTSYEQYV. The CDR3, as DNA: TGTGCCACCAGTGATTTGAGTAGGGTGACCTCCTACGAGCAGTACGTC.

This chain uses TRBV5-5 with TRBJ2-3; 8 bases map to TRBD2. The junction had 2 bases not matched to a gene; V was cut back by 4 bases and J by 4 bases. The CDR3 sequence is 13 residues long. Germline V gene data show CDR1 as SGHKS and CDR2 as YYEKEE (reference sequence). The CDR3 nucleotides read TGTGCCAGCAGCATTAGCGGGGCAGATACGCAGTATTTT. Its protein product is CASSISGADTQYF.

This clonotype was detected once. The chain links TRBV13 to TRBJ1-2, with 9 bases matching TRBD1. Germline CDR1 and CDR2: PRHDT and FYEKMQ (reference sequence). The CDR3 consists of 16 residues. V was clipped by 4 bases and J by 2 bases; unmatched bases: 8. CDR3 loop: CASSSPGTGRNYGYTF. In nucleotides, the CDR3 is TGTGCCAGCAGCTCCCCCGGGACAGGGCGGAACTATGGCTACACCTTC.

This clonotype was observed a few times. The CDR3 coding sequence is TGTGCCAGTAGATTCAGGGATTCTGAAGCTTTCTTT. Translated, it gives CASRFRDSEAFF. The rearrangement joins TRBV19 to TRBJ1-1; D might be TRBD1 (5 bases). This CDR3 is built from 12 residues. V lost 6 bases to trimming and J lost 6 bases, with 11 bases between them. Germline assignment: CDR1 LNHDA and CDR2 SQIVND (reference sequence).